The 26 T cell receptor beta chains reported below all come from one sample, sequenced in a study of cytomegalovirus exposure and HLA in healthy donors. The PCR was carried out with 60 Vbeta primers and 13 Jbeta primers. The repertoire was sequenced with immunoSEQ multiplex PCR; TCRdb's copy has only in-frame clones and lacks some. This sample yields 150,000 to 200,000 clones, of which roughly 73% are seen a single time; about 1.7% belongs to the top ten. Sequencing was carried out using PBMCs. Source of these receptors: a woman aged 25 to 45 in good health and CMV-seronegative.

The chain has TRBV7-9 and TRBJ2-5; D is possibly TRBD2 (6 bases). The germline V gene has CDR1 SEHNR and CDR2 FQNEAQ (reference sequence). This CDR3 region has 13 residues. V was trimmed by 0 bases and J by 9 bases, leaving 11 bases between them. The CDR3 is CASSLAGGGAQYF. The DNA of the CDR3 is TGTGCCAGCAGCTTAGCCGGGGGTGGGGCCCAGTACTTC.

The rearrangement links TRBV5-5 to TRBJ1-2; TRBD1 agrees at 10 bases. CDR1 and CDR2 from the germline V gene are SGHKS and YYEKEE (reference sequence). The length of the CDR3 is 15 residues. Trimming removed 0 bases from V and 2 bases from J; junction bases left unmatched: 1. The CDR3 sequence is CASSLGGQGNYGYTF. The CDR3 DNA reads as TGTGCCAGCAGCTTGGGGGGACAGGGGAACTATGGCTACACCTTC.

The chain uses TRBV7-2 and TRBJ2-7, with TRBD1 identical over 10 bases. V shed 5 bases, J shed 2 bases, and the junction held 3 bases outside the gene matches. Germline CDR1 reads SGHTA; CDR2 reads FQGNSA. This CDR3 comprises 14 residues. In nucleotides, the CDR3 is TGTGCCAGCAGCCGACAGGGGGCCGCCTACGAGCAGTACTTC. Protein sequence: CASSRQGAAYEQYF.

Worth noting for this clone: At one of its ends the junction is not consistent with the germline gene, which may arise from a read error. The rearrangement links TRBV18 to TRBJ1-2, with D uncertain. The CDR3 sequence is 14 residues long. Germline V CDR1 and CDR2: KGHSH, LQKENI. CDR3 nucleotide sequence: TGTGCCAGCTCACCCCCGGTAGAGGGTGCTGGCCACACCTTC. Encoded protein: CASSPPVEGAGHTF.

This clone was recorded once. The chain's CDR3 is CAWSVYLAGGPVETQYF. The CDR3 DNA follows: TGTGCCTGGAGTGTCTACCTAGCGGGAGGGCCAGTAGAGACCCAGTACTTC. This chain connects TRBV30 to TRBJ2-5; 12 bases align to TRBD2. The CDR3 extends over 17 amino acids. Germline lookup yields CDR1 GTSNPN and CDR2 SVGIG (reference sequence). V was clipped by 0 bases and J by 4 bases; unmatched bases: 9.

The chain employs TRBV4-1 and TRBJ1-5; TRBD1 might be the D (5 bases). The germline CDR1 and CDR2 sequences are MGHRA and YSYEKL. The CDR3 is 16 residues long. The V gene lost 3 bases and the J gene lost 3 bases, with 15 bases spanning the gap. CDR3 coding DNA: TGCGCCAGCAGCCAGTCCTTAGGACACATCAATCAGCCCCAGCATTTT. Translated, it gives CASSQSLGHINQPQHF.

The CDR3 nucleotides read TGTGCCAGCAGTGCGCCGGTCTATAATTCACCCCTCCACTTT. It translates to CASSAPVYNSPLHF. This chain joins TRBV25-1 and TRBJ1-6; no clear D. V shed 4 bases and J shed 3 bases, with 7 bases lying between them. This CDR3 is built from 14 residues. From germline, CDR1 is MGHDK and CDR2 SYGVNS.

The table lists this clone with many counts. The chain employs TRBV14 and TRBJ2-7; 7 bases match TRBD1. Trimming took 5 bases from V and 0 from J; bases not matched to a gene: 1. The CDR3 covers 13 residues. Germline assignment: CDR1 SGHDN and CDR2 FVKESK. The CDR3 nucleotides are TGTGCCAGCAGCAGGGACAGCTCCTACGAGCAGTACTTC. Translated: CASSRDSSYEQYF.

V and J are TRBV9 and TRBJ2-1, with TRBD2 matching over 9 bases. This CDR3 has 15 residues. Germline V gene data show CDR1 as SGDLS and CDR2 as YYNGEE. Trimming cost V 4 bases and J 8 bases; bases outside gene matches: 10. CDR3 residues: CASSPHRSGGYEQFF. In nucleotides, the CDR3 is TGTGCCAGCAGCCCCCACCGGAGCGGGGGGTATGAGCAGTTCTTC.

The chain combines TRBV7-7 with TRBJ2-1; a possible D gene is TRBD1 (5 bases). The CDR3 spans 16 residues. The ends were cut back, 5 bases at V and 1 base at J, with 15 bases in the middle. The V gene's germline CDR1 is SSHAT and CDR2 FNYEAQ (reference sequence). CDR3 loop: CASSPGLGLSYNEQFF. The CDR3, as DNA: TGTGCCAGCAGCCCTGGGCTGGGGCTTTCCTACAATGAGCAGTTCTTC.

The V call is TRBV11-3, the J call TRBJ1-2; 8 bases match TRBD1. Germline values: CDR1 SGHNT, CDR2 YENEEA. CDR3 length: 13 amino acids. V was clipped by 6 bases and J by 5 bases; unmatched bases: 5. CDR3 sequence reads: CASSRGQAYGYTF. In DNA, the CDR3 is TGTGCCAGCAGTAGGGGACAGGCATATGGCTACACCTTC.

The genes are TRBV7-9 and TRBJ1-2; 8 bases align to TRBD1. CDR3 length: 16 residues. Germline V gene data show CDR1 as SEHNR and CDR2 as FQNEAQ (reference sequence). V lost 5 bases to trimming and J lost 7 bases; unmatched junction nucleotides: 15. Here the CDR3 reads CASSHASGQGRGGYTF. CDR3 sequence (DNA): TGTGCCAGCAGCCACGCCTCTGGACAGGGAAGGGGTGGCTACACCTTC.

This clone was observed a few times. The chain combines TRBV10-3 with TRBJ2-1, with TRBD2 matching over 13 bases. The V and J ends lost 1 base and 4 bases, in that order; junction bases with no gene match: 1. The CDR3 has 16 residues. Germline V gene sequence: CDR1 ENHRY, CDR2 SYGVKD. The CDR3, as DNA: TGTGCCATCAGTGAGTGGGGACTAGCGGGGTACAATGAGCAGTTCTTC. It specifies CAISEWGLAGYNEQFF.

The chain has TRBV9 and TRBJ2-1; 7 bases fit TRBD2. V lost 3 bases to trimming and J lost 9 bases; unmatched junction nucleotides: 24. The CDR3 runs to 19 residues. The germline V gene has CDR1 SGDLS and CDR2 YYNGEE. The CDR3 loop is CASSGGTILTRGRVSEQFF. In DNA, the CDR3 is TGTGCCAGCAGCGGCGGGACTATCCTCACAAGAGGTCGGGTGAGTGAGCAGTTCTTC.

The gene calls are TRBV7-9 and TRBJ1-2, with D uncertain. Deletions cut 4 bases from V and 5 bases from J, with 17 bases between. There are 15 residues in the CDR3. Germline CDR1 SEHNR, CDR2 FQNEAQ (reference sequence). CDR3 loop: CASSSKLGNLYGYTF. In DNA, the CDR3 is TGTGCCAGCAGCTCAAAACTAGGCAATTTGTATGGCTACACCTTC. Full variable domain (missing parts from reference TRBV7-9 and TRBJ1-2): DTGVSQNPRHKITKRGQNVTFRCDPISEHNRLYWYRQTLGQGPEFLTYFQNEAQLEKSRLLSDRFSAERPKGSFSTLEIQRTEQGDSAMYLCASSSKLGNLYGYTFGSGTRLTVV.

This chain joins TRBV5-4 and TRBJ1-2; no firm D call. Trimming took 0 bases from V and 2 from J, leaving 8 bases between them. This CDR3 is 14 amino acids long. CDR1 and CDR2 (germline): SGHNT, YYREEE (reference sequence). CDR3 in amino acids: CASSLAGPNYGYTF. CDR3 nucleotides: TGTGCCAGCAGCTTGGCAGGTCCCAACTATGGCTACACCTTC.

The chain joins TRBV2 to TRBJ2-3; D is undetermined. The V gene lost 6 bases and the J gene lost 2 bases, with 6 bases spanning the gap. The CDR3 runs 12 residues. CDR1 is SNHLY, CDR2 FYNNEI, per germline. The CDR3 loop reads CASRVATDTQYF. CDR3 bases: TGTGCCAGCAGGGTGGCCACAGATACGCAGTATTTT.

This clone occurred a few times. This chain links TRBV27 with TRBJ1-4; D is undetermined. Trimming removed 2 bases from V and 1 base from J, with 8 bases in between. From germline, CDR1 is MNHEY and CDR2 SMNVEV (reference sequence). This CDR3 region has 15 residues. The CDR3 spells CASSLVPLTNEKLFF. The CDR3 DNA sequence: TGTGCCAGCAGTTTAGTCCCATTAACTAATGAAAAACTGTTTTTT.

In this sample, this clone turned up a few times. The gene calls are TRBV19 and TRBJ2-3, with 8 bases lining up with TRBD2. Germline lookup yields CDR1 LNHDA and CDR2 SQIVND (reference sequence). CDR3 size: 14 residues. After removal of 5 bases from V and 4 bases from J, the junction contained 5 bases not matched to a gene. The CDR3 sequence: CASSGLAGPDTQYF. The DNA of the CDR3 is TGTGCCAGTAGTGGCCTAGCGGGCCCAGATACGCAGTATTTT.

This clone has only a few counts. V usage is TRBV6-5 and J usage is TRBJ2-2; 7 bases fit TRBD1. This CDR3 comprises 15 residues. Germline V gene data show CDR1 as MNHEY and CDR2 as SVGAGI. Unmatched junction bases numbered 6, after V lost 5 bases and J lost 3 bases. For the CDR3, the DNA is TGTGCCAGCAGTAACAAGGGACAGCACACCGGGGAGCTGTTTTTT. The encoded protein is CASSNKGQHTGELFF.

CDR3: CSATLAGVYNEQFF. The CDR3 DNA reads as TGCAGCGCCACTCTAGCGGGGGTTTACAATGAGCAGTTCTTC. The rearrangement joins TRBV29-1 to TRBJ2-1, with TRBD2 matching 10 bases. The trim removed 7 bases at V and 4 bases at J, leaving 7 bases unmatched. This CDR3 comprises 14 residues. Germline V gene lookup returns CDR1 SQVTM and CDR2 ANQGSEA.

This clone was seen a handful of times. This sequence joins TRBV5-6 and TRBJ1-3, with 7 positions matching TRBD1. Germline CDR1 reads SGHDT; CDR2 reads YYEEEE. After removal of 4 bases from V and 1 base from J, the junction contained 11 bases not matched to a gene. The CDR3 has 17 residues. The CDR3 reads CASSPYSTGSSGNTIYF. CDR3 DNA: TGTGCCAGCAGCCCGTACTCGACAGGGTCTTCTGGAAACACCATATATTTT.

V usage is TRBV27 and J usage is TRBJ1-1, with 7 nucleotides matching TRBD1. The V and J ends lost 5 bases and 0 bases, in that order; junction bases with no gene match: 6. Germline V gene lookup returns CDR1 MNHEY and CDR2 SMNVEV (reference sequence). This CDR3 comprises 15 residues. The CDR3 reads CASSTLTGMNTEAFF. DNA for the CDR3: TGTGCCAGCAGTACCTTGACAGGGATGAACACTGAAGCTTTCTTT.

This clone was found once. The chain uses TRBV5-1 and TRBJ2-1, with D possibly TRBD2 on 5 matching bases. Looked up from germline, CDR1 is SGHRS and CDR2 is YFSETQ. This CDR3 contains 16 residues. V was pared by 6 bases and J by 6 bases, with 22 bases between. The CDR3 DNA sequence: TGCGCCAGCACCGTTCTGAGATCGGGAACGGGCAATGAGCAGTTCTTC. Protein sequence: CASTVLRSGTGNEQFF.

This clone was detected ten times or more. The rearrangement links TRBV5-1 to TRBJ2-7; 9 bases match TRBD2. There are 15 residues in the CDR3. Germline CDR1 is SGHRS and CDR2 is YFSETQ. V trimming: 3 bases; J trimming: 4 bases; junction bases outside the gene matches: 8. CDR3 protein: CASSWTAGGVYEQYF. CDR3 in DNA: TGCGCCAGCAGCTGGACAGCGGGGGGCGTGTACGAGCAGTACTTC.

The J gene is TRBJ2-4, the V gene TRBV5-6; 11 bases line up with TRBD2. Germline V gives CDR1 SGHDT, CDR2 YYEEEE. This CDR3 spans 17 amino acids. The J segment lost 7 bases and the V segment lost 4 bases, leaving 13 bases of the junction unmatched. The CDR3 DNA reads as TGTGCCAGCAGCCCTTCCCCCCGACTAGCGGGAATGAACATTCAGTACTTC. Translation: CASSPSPRLAGMNIQYF.